This passage covers 32 T cell receptor beta chains from one sample sequenced in a study of CD8 T cells in ankylosing spondylitis. One entry per CDR3 protein results from TCRdb running MiXCR on the 5' RACE reads. The sample shows 250,000 to 300,000 distinct CDR3 sequences, about 18% of them seen only once. Sequencing was performed on blood, either unsorted or a sorted T cell fraction (not recorded which). These receptors were collected from a male donor with ankylosing spondylitis or in good health (not recorded which).

The J gene is TRBJ2-3, the V gene TRBV6-1; 9 positions agree with TRBD2. Germline CDR1 and CDR2: MNHNS and SASEGT. Trimming took 5 bases from V and 1 from J; bases not matched to a gene: 13. The CDR3 totals 18 residues. The CDR3 DNA reads TGTGCCAGCAGTCCCGGGGGAGCGGGAGGAAGTGGCACAGATACGCAGTATTTT. Translated, it gives CASSPGGAGGSGTDTQYF.

The chain employs TRBV4-2 and TRBJ2-2, with D possibly being TRBD2 (5 bases). V lost 0 bases to trimming and J lost 6 bases, with 11 bases between them. The CDR3 consists of 15 residues. Germline CDR1 reads LGHNA; CDR2 reads YNFKEQ. CDR3 nucleotide sequence: TGTGCCAGCAGCCAAGATCCGGGGAATGCCGGGGAGCTGTTTTTT. Translating gives CASSQDPGNAGELFF.

The table lists this clonotype with a few counts. The chain has TRBV28 and TRBJ2-7; the D call may be TRBD1 or TRBD2 (6 bases each). Germline CDR1 MDHEN, CDR2 SYDVKM. Trimming cost V 6 bases and J 1 base, with 10 bases left between them. The CDR3 length is 13 residues. CDR3 residues: CASRRGLSYEQYF. The DNA for the CDR3 is TGTGCCAGCAGACGGGGGCTGTCCTACGAGCAGTACTTC.

The chain has TRBV28 and TRBJ2-1; the D is unclear. The CDR3 runs to 13 residues. V lost 5 bases to trimming and J lost 4 bases, with 9 bases between them. Germline-derived CDR1 and CDR2 are MDHEN and SYDVKM. The CDR3, as DNA: TGTGCCAGCAGTCCCGATCCATACAATGAGCAGTTCTTC. Protein product: CASSPDPYNEQFF.

This clonotype was counted only a few times. This CDR3 reads CASRGLAGDLPYEQYF. The CDR3, as DNA: TGTGCCAGCCGGGGGCTAGCGGGAGACCTGCCTTACGAGCAGTACTTC. The rearrangement joins TRBV6-2 or TRBV6-3 to TRBJ2-7; 10 bases agree with TRBD2. This CDR3 is built from 16 residues. The ends lost 8 bases at V and 4 bases at J; junction bases unmatched: 14. From germline, CDR1 is MNHEY and CDR2 SVGEGT.

V and J are TRBV7-9 and TRBJ2-1, with TRBD2 identical over 10 bases. The J segment lost 3 bases and the V segment lost 5 bases, leaving 7 bases of the junction unmatched. CDR1 is SEHNR, CDR2 FQNEAQ, per germline (reference sequence). CDR3 size: 16 residues. The chain's CDR3 is CASSPLAGGRYNEQFF. Here the CDR3 DNA reads TGTGCCAGCAGCCCCTTAGCGGGAGGACGCTACAATGAGCAGTTCTTC.

This clonotype has a handful of counts. The rearrangement uses TRBV5-1 and TRBJ1-6; D unclear. CDR1 is SGHRS and CDR2 is YFSETQ in the germline V gene. Trimming took 3 bases from V and 6 from J, leaving 10 bases between them. The CDR3 loop spans 14 amino acids. The CDR3 coding sequence is TGCGCCAGCAGCTCCCACCCCGCTAATTCACCCCTCCACTTT. Its protein product is CASSSHPANSPLHF.

The chain combines TRBV7-2 with TRBJ2-5; D unresolved. Trimming left V 4 bases short and J 5 bases short, with 17 bases between. There are 15 residues in the CDR3. In germline, CDR1 is SGHTA, CDR2 FQGNSA. The CDR3, as DNA: TGTGCCAGCAGCTCCTCTGGTGTGGTTAGGGAGACCCAGTACTTC. It encodes CASSSSGVVRETQYF.

The V and J genes are TRBV24-1 and TRBJ2-1, with 7 bases that match TRBD2. The germline gives CDR1 KGHDR, CDR2 SFDVKD. V shed 4 bases, J shed 4 bases, and the junction held 9 bases outside the gene matches. The CDR3 has 16 amino acids. Here the CDR3 reads CATSEPMVGGYNEQFF. In DNA form, the CDR3 reads TGTGCCACCAGTGAACCGATGGTGGGAGGGTACAATGAGCAGTTCTTC.

The sample holds a few counts of this clonotype. This chain uses TRBV12-3 or TRBV12-4 with TRBJ1-1, with a weak D call TRBD1 (5 bases). Trimming left V 10 bases short and J 7 bases short, with 16 bases between. CDR3 length: 12 residues. The CDR3 sequence is CATLGAEDEAFF. The DNA for the CDR3 is TGTGCCACCCTCGGGGCGGAAGATGAAGCTTTCTTT.

This clonotype was detected a few times. This chain links TRBV20-1 with TRBJ2-1; a weak D match, TRBD2 (5 bases). There are 15 residues in the CDR3. The germline gives CDR1 DFQATT, CDR2 SNEGSKA (reference sequence). The V gene lost 8 bases and the J gene lost 4 bases, with 21 bases spanning the gap. The CDR3 reads CSPGPEDWSYNEQFF. Here the CDR3 DNA reads TGCAGTCCTGGCCCGGAGGACTGGTCTTACAATGAGCAGTTCTTC.

This clonotype was seen repeatedly, ten times or more. CDR3 sequence reads: CASSPPFGGQALFEQYF. The CDR3 bases are TGTGCCAGCAGCCCCCCTTTCGGCGGACAAGCCCTTTTCGAGCAGTACTTC. The chain is built from TRBV7-9 and TRBJ2-7; tentative D call: TRBD1 (5 bases). Trimming removed 5 bases at V and 6 bases at J, with 26 bases between. This CDR3 spans 17 amino acids. Germline loops: CDR1 SEHNR, CDR2 FQNEAQ (reference sequence).

This clonotype was observed a few times. The V call is TRBV28, the J call TRBJ1-4; D not resolved. Germline V CDR1 and CDR2: MDHEN, SYDVKM. Deletions cut 6 bases from V and 11 bases from J, with 22 bases between. This CDR3 has 15 residues. The CDR3 sequence: CASRKISGNSMKLFF. CDR3 DNA: TGTGCCAGCAGAAAGATATCTGGGAACTCTATGAAACTGTTTTTT. Supplemented by reference TRBV28 and TRBJ1-4, the full variable domain reads DVKVTQSSRYLVKRTGEKVFLECVQDMDHENMFWYRQDPGLGLRLIYFSYDVKMKEKGDIPEGYSVSREKKERFSLILESASTNQTSMYLCASRKISGNSMKLFFGSGTQLSVL.

This chain links TRBV7-9 with TRBJ1-5; unclear D gene. Trimming removed 5 bases at V and 4 bases at J, with 6 bases between. The CDR3 spans 12 residues. Germline assignment: CDR1 SEHNR and CDR2 FQNEAQ (reference sequence). The CDR3 bases are TGTGCCAGCAGCGCCGGGAATCAGCCCCAGCATTTT. Amino acids: CASSAGNQPQHF.

The chain recombines TRBV20-1 with TRBJ1-5; TRBD1 is a possible D gene (6 bases). From germline, CDR1 is DFQATT and CDR2 SNEGSKA (reference sequence). The V gene lost 1 base and the J gene lost 6 bases, with 13 bases spanning the gap. CDR3 length: 14 amino acids. The CDR3 DNA follows: TGCAGTGCTAGAGTCGGGGGCGCGAGTCAGCCCCAGCATTTT. It translates to CSARVGGASQPQHF.

V usage is TRBV6-5 and J usage is TRBJ1-1, with D possibly TRBD1 on 5 matching bases. Germline V CDR1 and CDR2: MNHEY, SVGAGI. The CDR3 runs 17 residues. V lost 2 bases, J lost 5 bases, and 21 bases lay in between. The CDR3 sequence: CASSYPTTGIPFTEAFF. DNA for the CDR3: TGTGCCAGCAGTTACCCGACAACAGGAATCCCTTTTACTGAAGCTTTCTTT.

This chain connects TRBV6-1 to TRBJ2-7, with TRBD2 matching 7 bases. The CDR3 totals 12 residues. Trimming removed 2 bases from V and 6 bases from J; junction bases left unmatched: 1. Germline loops: CDR1 MNHNS, CDR2 SASEGT. This CDR3 is CASSESGGEQYF. The DNA of the CDR3 is TGTGCCAGCAGTGAATCGGGGGGCGAGCAGTACTTC.

V and J are TRBV11-2 and TRBJ1-1, with D possibly matching TRBD1 (5 bases). This CDR3 has 14 amino acids. V was clipped by 7 bases and J by 6 bases, with 18 bases between them. Per germline, CDR1 SGHAT and CDR2 FQNNGV. The CDR3 nucleotides read TGTGCCAGCACCACGGTGGGGGGGGAGGCTGAAGCTTTCTTT. The encoded protein is CASTTVGGEAEAFF.

The table lists this clonotype with a few counts. V usage is TRBV27 and J usage is TRBJ2-1, with 11 bases aligning to TRBD2. This CDR3 contains 15 residues. Germline V lookup: CDR1 MNHEY, CDR2 SMNVEV (reference sequence). Losses at the gene ends were 2 bases for V and 6 bases for J; bases not matched to a gene: 3. CDR3 amino acids: CASSLLAGGINEQFF. CDR3 sequence (DNA): TGTGCCAGCAGTTTACTAGCGGGAGGAATCAATGAGCAGTTCTTC.

This clonotype was found a few times. This chain links TRBV27 with TRBJ1-2; D not resolved. CDR3 length: 12 residues. V gave up 4 bases and J gave up 1 base, with 4 bases separating them. Germline CDR1 is MNHEY and CDR2 is SMNVEV (reference sequence). For the CDR3, the DNA is TGTGCCAGCAGTTCTAGTAACTATGGCTACACCTTC. This gives the protein CASSSSNYGYTF.

This clonotype has a handful of counts. The chain links TRBV7-2 to TRBJ1-2; no firm D call. Germline lookup yields CDR1 SGHTA and CDR2 FQGNSA. Trimming removed 1 base at V and 5 bases at J, with 20 bases between. The CDR3 length is 17 residues. CDR3 region: CASSLGAQVLASYGYTF. DNA for the CDR3: TGTGCCAGCAGCTTAGGGGCTCAGGTTTTAGCTAGTTATGGCTACACCTTC.

This clonotype was observed at least ten times. This sequence joins TRBV27 and TRBJ2-7; D possibly corresponds to TRBD1 (6 bases). V was shortened by 5 bases and J by 1 base, with 12 bases between the two germline ends. CDR3 length: 14 amino acids. Germline lookup yields CDR1 MNHEY and CDR2 SMNVEV (reference sequence). The CDR3: CASSPRDISYEQYF. The CDR3 DNA is TGTGCCAGCAGTCCCCGGGACATTTCCTACGAGCAGTACTTC.

The V call is TRBV7-9, the J call TRBJ1-1, with D unresolved. V lost 5 bases to trimming and J lost 8 bases, with 18 bases between them. CDR1 and CDR2 from the germline V gene are SEHNR and FQNEAQ (reference sequence). This CDR3 spans 14 amino acids. The CDR3 protein is CASSDVMGGSEAFF. The CDR3 DNA is TGTGCCAGCAGCGACGTCATGGGAGGGTCCGAAGCTTTCTTT.

The rearrangement joins TRBV7-2 to TRBJ2-1; D unclear. The germline V and J ends were trimmed by 1 base and 2 bases, with 9 bases remaining between them. In germline, CDR1 is SGHTA, CDR2 FQGNSA. There are 15 residues in the CDR3. The CDR3 coding sequence is TGTGCCAGCAGCTTAGGTCTAGTGGCCTACAATGAGCAGTTCTTC. It specifies CASSLGLVAYNEQFF.

V usage is TRBV20-1 and J usage is TRBJ2-7, with 8 bases matching TRBD2. The CDR3 covers 13 residues. Germline V CDR1 and CDR2: DFQATT, SNEGSKA (reference sequence). The junction had 3 bases not matched to a gene; V was cut back by 4 bases and J by 1 base. This CDR3 is CSAKRLASYEQYF. In nucleotides, the CDR3 is TGCAGTGCTAAAAGACTAGCGTCCTACGAGCAGTACTTC.

This clonotype was seen only a few times. The chain joins TRBV29-1 to TRBJ2-7, with 7 bases matching TRBD2. Trimming at V came to 0 bases and at J to 2 bases, leaving 4 bases not matched to a gene. This CDR3 has 14 amino acids. The germline gives CDR1 SQVTM, CDR2 ANQGSEA. The CDR3 region has the DNA TGCAGCGTTGAAGATTCTCGGGGGGCCTACGAGCAGTACTTC. Protein product: CSVEDSRGAYEQYF.

This clonotype was counted at least ten times. This sequence joins TRBV2 and TRBJ2-4; D is uncertain. This CDR3 is built from 16 residues. Looked up from germline, CDR1 is SNHLY and CDR2 is FYNNEI. Trimming removed 4 bases from V and 0 bases from J, with 13 bases in between. As DNA, the CDR3 is TGTGCCAGCAGTGCTACAGATGTGGTAGCCAAAAACATTCAGTACTTC. Amino acids: CASSATDVVAKNIQYF. The full variable domain, its missing parts supplied by reference TRBV2 and TRBJ2-4, is EPEVTQTPSHQVTQMGQEVILRCVPISNHLYFYWYRQILGQKVEFLVSFYNNEISEKSEIFDDQFSVERPDGSNFTLKIRSTKLEDSAMYFCASSATDVVAKNIQYFGAGTRLSVL.

This clonotype was counted a few times. The gene calls are TRBV12-3 or TRBV12-4 and TRBJ2-5; D is ambiguous. Trimming shortened V by 3 bases and J by 5 bases, and 10 bases separated the two germline ends. The CDR3 loop spans 13 amino acids. CDR3 loop: CASSFTPRETQYF. CDR3 bases: TGTGCCAGCAGTTTTACGCCGAGGGAGACCCAGTACTTC.

In its sample, this clonotype was seen a few times. The chain employs TRBV7-2 and TRBJ2-4; no firm D call. Germline-derived CDR1 and CDR2 are SGHTA and FQGNSA. Trimming removed 1 base at V and 2 bases at J, with 12 bases between. The CDR3 contains 16 residues. CDR3 bases: TGTGCCAGCAGCTTAGTTCAGATTACATCCAAAAACATTCAGTACTTC. Its protein is CASSLVQITSKNIQYF.

The rearrangement uses TRBV29-1 and TRBJ2-7; tentative D call: TRBD2 (6 bases). V lost 6 bases to trimming and J lost 0 bases, with 9 bases between them. CDR1 is SQVTM and CDR2 is ANQGSEA in the germline V gene. The CDR3 is 12 amino acids. The CDR3 sequence is CSVQTSSYEQYF. DNA of the CDR3: TGCAGCGTCCAGACTAGCTCCTACGAGCAGTACTTC.

Many counts were recorded for this clonotype. The chain recombines TRBV6-1 with TRBJ1-4; D is unresolved. Germline V CDR1 and CDR2: MNHNS, SASEGT. This CDR3 has 16 residues. Trimming took off 0 bases at V and 4 bases at J, with 12 bases between the two ends. In DNA form, the CDR3 reads TGTGCCAGCAGTGAAGCGGTCGCGGAGATTAATGAAAAACTGTTTTTT. It encodes CASSEAVAEINEKLFF.

This clonotype came up many times. The rearrangement links TRBV5-6 to TRBJ2-1; 10 positions match TRBD1. Germline V gene lookup returns CDR1 SGHDT and CDR2 YYEEEE. This CDR3 is built from 15 residues. The ends lost 0 bases at V and 8 bases at J; junction bases unmatched: 5. The CDR3 loop is CASSLVGTGVDEQFF. CDR3 in DNA: TGTGCCAGCAGCTTGGTTGGGACAGGGGTCGATGAGCAGTTCTTC.